The 3 T cell receptor beta chains listed next were all sequenced from one sample in a study of shared clonotypes between healthy human individuals. Naive CD8 populations comprised CD45RO-negative cells positively selected for CCR7, excluding terminally differentiated effector memory CD45RA+ cells. Assay: immunoSEQ multiplex PCR; the TCRdb copy retains only in-frame clones and omits some. The table records fewer than 800,000 clones, roughly 94% of them present only once. The material sequenced was naive CD8+ T cells sorted from blood. The source of these receptors is a man younger than 40 in good health.

The V call is TRBV4-1, the J call TRBJ2-7, with TRBD1 matching 7 bases. The V and J ends lost 2 bases and 6 bases, in that order; junction bases with no gene match: 10. CDR3 length: 15 residues. From germline, CDR1 is MGHRA and CDR2 YSYEKL. The CDR3, as DNA: TGCGCCAGCAGCCAACCAGGACAGGCGTCTGGCGAGCAGTACTTC. It is translated as CASSQPGQASGEQYF.

The chain links TRBV9 to TRBJ2-3; TRBD1 matches 9 bases. This CDR3 spans 16 amino acids. J gave up 5 bases and V 0 bases, and 7 bases lay outside the gene matches. CDR1 and CDR2 from the germline V gene are SGDLS and YYNGEE. CDR3 coding DNA: TGTGCCAGCAGCGTAGAAGGGACAGGGTCCGGAGATACGCAGTATTTT. Translated, it gives CASSVEGTGSGDTQYF. Full variable domain (rest looked up from reference TRBV9 and TRBJ2-3): DSGVTQTPKHLITATGQRVTLRCSPRSGDLSVYWYQQSLDQGLQFLIQYYNGEERAKGNILERFSAQQFPDLHSELNLSSLELGDSALYFCASSVEGTGSGDTQYFGPGTRLTVL.

A remark on this clone: Additional DNA sequences in this sample encode the identical CDR3. CDR3 protein: CASSLGGQGWNEQYF. The CDR3 DNA is TGTGCCAGCAGCTTAGGGGGTCAGGGCTGGAACGAGCAGTACTTC. The chain employs TRBV11-2 and TRBJ2-7, with D perhaps TRBD1 (5 bases). The V and J ends lost 1 base and 5 bases respectively, with 15 bases between them. This CDR3 contains 15 residues. Looked up from germline, CDR1 is SGHAT and CDR2 is FQNNGV.